Following are 13 T cell receptor beta chains from one sample sequenced in a study of long-term antiretroviral therapy in people with HIV. Version v3.0 of the immunoSEQ assay was performed at survey level. The table came from immunoSEQ multiplex PCR; TCRdb's copy has only in-frame clones and leaves some out. The sample records tens of thousands of clones, approximately 85% being singletons. The sequences come from unsorted PBMCs, collected 0.8 years before starting antiretroviral therapy. The receptors shown here come from a man between 18 and 35 years old with HIV.

The V and J genes are TRBV28 and TRBJ2-1; no reliable D call. Trimming stripped 6 bases from V and 7 bases from J, with 10 bases between. The CDR3 is made up of 12 amino acids. Germline CDR1 and CDR2: MDHEN and SYDVKM. For the CDR3, the DNA is TGTGCCAGCAGCCCCACTCCTAATGAGCAGTTCTTC. Residues: CASSPTPNEQFF.

The chain has TRBV4-1 and TRBJ2-5; D not resolved. Deletions cut 1 base from V and 7 bases from J, with 13 bases between. This CDR3 is 14 amino acids long. Per germline, CDR1 MGHRA and CDR2 YSYEKL. CDR3 nucleotide sequence: TGCGCCAGCAGCCAAGCTTCGCGTATGGGGACCCAGTACTTC. This sequence encodes CASSQASRMGTQYF.

The chain carries TRBV12-5 and TRBJ1-1, with 12 bases identical to TRBD1. V was pared by 4 bases and J by 8 bases, with 8 bases of the junction left unmatched. Germline CDR1 LGHNT, CDR2 FRNRAP. The CDR3 consists of 15 residues. The CDR3 nucleotides read TGTGCTAGTGGTTCATCGGGACAGGGGGCTGTAGAAGCTTTCTTT. This translates into CASGSSGQGAVEAFF.

The chain couples TRBV7-2 to TRBJ1-5; D uncertain. The CDR3 runs 14 residues. Deletions cut 0 bases from V and 6 bases from J, with 9 bases between. Germline values: CDR1 SGHTA, CDR2 FQGNSA. CDR3 sequence: CASSLAPRAQPQHF. The CDR3, as DNA: TGTGCCAGCAGCTTAGCCCCAAGGGCTCAGCCCCAGCATTTT.

The chain couples TRBV6-5 to TRBJ1-4; 8 nucleotides match TRBD1. The CDR3 runs to 14 residues. V shed 6 bases, J shed 7 bases, and the junction held 7 bases outside the gene matches. Germline V gene lookup returns CDR1 MNHEY and CDR2 SVGAGI. DNA for the CDR3: TGTGCCAGCAGAACAGGGGGGGTGGGTGAAAAACTGTTTTTT. It codes for CASRTGGVGEKLFF.

V usage is TRBV6-5 and J usage is TRBJ2-2, with 7 bases that match TRBD1. The V and J ends lost 8 bases and 4 bases, in that order; junction bases with no gene match: 4. CDR1 is MNHEY and CDR2 is SVGAGI in the germline V gene. The CDR3 runs 13 residues. CDR3 region: CASFRQGTGELFF. For the CDR3, the DNA is TGTGCCAGCTTCAGACAGGGCACCGGGGAGCTGTTTTTT.

This clone came up once. The chain is built from TRBV19 and TRBJ1-5; D gene uncertain. The CDR3 is 15 amino acids. From germline, CDR1 is LNHDA and CDR2 SQIVND (reference sequence). V was trimmed by 1 base and J by 5 bases, leaving 12 bases between them. CDR3 loop: CASSIAPMEDQPQHF. The CDR3, as DNA: TGTGCCAGTAGTATAGCCCCGATGGAGGATCAGCCCCAGCATTTT.

The V call is TRBV7-2, the J call TRBJ1-1; TRBD1 agrees at 9 bases. Germline CDR1 reads SGHTA; CDR2 reads FQGNSA. This CDR3 spans 15 amino acids. With V trimmed by 5 bases and J by 9 bases, 13 bases remained unmatched. The CDR3 DNA reads TGTGCCAGCAGCCTACTACAGGGGGGGACAGGGAAAGCTTTCTTT. Translation: CASSLLQGGTGKAFF.

The CDR3 coding sequence is TGTGCCAGTAGTATAGCGGGGGGGTTTGGCACTGAAGCTTTCTTT. This sequence encodes CASSIAGGFGTEAFF. This sequence joins TRBV19 and TRBJ1-1, with TRBD1 as a possible D gene (5 bases). V gave up 1 base and J gave up 4 bases, with 13 bases separating them. CDR3 length: 15 amino acids. Germline values: CDR1 LNHDA, CDR2 SQIVND (reference sequence).

This clone is a singleton in its sample. The gene calls are TRBV7-2 and TRBJ1-4; D is undetermined. Deletions cut 1 base from V and 10 bases from J, with 16 bases between. The germline gives CDR1 SGHTA, CDR2 FQGNSA. The CDR3 consists of 15 residues. The CDR3 loop reads CASSLDGTTPGKLFF. The DNA for the CDR3 is TGTGCCAGCAGCTTAGATGGCACGACGCCCGGAAAACTGTTTTTT.

This chain uses TRBV7-9 with TRBJ1-2; a weak D match, TRBD1 (5 bases). The CDR3 covers 14 residues. Trimming removed 4 bases from V and 6 bases from J, with 15 bases in between. The V gene's germline CDR1 is SEHNR and CDR2 FQNEAQ (reference sequence). The CDR3 nucleotides are TGTGCCAGCAGCTCGACAGACAATGGGAATGGCTACACCTTC. This codes for CASSSTDNGNGYTF.

The chain is built from TRBV19 and TRBJ2-1, with 11 bases that match TRBD2. The CDR3 is 15 amino acids. CDR1 LNHDA and CDR2 SQIVND come from the germline V gene (reference sequence). Trimming at V came to 10 bases and at J to 7 bases, leaving 12 bases not matched to a gene. CDR3 DNA: TGTGCCACCAGCCCCCTAGCGGGAGGAGGGAATGAGCAGTTCTTC. Translation: CATSPLAGGGNEQFF.

The V call is TRBV11-2, the J call TRBJ2-1, with TRBD1 identical over 8 bases. The CDR3 runs 16 residues. V dropped 5 bases and J dropped 7; count of bases not matched to a gene: 13. Germline V gene data show CDR1 as SGHAT and CDR2 as FQNNGV. The CDR3, as DNA: TGTGCCAGCAGCCCAGGGGGCGCTGATACTAAGAATGAGCAGTTCTTC. Its translation is CASSPGGADTKNEQFF.